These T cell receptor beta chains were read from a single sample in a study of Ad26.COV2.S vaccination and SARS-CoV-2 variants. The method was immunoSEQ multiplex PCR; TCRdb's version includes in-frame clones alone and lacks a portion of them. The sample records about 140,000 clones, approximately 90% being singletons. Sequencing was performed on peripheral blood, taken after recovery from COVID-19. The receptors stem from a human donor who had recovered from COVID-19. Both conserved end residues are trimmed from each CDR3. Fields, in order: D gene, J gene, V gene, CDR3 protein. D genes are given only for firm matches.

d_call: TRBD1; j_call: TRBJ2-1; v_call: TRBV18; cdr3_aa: ASSPPGTGAYNEQF
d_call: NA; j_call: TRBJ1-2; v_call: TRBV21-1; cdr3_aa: ASRNLDGYT
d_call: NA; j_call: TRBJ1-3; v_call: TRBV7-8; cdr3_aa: ASSLGTPRSGNTIY
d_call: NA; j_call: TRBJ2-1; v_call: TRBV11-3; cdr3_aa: ASSSRAKANEQF
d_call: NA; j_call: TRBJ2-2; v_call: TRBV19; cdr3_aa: ASSIGTTNTGELF
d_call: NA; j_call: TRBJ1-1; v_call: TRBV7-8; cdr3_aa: ASSLPGGQTMNTEAF
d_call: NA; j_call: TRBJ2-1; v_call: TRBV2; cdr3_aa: ASSVKYEQF
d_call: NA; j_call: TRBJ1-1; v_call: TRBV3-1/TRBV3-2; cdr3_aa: ASSHDVQGNTEAF
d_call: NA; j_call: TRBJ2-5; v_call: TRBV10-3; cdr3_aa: AISESLMCGIQGTQY
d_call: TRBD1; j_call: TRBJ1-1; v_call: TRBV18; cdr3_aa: ASSFIQLGGGWEAF
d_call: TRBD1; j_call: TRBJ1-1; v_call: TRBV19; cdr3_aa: ASSIGFGQVNTEAF
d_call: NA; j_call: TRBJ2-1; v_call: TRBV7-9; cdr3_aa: ASSLGAAYNEQF
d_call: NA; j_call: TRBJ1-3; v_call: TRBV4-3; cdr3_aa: ASSQDRAGISGNTIY
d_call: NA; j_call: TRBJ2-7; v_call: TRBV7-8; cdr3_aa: ASSPGRQIDEQY
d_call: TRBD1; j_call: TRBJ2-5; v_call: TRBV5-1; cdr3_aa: ASSGTVSGETQY
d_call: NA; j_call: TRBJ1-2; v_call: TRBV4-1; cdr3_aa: ASSQVGGSDYGYT
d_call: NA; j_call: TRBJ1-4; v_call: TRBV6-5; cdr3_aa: ASSPRKAANEKLF
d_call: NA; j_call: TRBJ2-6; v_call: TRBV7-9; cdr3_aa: ASSFSDNNVLT
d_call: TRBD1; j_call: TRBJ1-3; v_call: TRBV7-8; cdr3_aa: ASSLKGAATGNTIY
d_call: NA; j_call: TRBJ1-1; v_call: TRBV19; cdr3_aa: ASSIDPSTEAF
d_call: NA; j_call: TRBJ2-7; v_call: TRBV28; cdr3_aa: ASSLKGNYEQY
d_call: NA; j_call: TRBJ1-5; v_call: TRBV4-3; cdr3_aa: ASSQDTTGNQPQH
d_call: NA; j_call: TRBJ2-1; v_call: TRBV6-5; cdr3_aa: ASSYGEYNEQF
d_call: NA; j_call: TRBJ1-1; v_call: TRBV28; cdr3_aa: ASTWGLKAF
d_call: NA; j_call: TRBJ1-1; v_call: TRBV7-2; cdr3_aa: ASSPGRRVNTEAF
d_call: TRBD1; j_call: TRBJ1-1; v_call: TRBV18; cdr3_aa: ASSWDRVNTEAF
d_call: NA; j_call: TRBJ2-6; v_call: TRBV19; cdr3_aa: ASTDGNNLLSGANVLT
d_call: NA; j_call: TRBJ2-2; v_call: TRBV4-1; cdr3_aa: AVSQNYLTDPNTGELF
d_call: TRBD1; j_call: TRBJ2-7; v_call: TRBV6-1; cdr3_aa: ASSEGDRGLPIYEQY
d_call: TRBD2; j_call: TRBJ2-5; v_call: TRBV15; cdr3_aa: ATKTSGGVETQY
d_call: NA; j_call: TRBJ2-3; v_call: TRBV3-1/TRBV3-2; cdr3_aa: ASSQSKRGTDTQY
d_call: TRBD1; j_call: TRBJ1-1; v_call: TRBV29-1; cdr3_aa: STRQGGWNTEAF
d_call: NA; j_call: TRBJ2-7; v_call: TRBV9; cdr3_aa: ASSVKGDLTYEQY
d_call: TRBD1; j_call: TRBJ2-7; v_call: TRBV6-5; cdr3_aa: ASSSIQGVVYEQY
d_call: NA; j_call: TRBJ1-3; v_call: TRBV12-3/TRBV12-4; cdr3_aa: ASSSSIGDTIY
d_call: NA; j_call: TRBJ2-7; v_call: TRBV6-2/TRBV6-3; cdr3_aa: ASSLPPFYEQY
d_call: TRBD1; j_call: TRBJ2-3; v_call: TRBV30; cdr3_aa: AWSRGTGGENTQY
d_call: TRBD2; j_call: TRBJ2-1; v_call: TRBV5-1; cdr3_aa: ASSLVGDYQF
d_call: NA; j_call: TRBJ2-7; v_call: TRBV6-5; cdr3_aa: ASTLGQLLWY
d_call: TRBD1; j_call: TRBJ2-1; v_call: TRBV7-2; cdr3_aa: ASSETGVITNEQF
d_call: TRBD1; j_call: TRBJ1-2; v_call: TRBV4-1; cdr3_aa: ASSHQSGTGNYGYT
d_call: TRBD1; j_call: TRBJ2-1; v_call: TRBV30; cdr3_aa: AWTRQGIGDEQF
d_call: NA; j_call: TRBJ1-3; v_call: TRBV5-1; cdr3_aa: ASSPTAYSGNTIY
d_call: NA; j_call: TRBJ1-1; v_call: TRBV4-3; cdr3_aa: ASSQDPLGVTEAF
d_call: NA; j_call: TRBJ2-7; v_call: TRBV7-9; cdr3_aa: ASSSGAYEQY
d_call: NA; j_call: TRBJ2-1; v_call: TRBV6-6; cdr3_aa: ASSYSAGRGVNEQF